The 9 T cell receptor beta chains in this list originate from one sample, sequenced in a study of molecular identifiers for immune sequencing clone quantification. One entry per CDR3 protein, called by TCRdb with MiXCR from the PCR reads. The sample yields 300,000 to 400,000 distinct CDR3 sequences, about a fifth seen once. Sequenced input: naive CD8+ T cells from blood, with Jurkat cell RNA spiked in. Subset noted: FACS-sorted CD8+CD4-CCR7+CD45RA+ naive T cells. Every receptor here comes from a human donor in good health. Some libraries in this study had Jurkat cell RNA spiked in.

This clonotype was seen at least ten times. The chain joins TRBV4-3 to TRBJ2-4; D ambiguous. This CDR3 is built from 12 residues. V lost 0 bases and J lost 8, with 5 bases in between. CDR1 is LGHNA and CDR2 is YSLEER in the germline V gene. CDR3: CASSQDHHIQYF. The DNA of the CDR3 is TGCGCCAGCAGCCAAGACCATCACATTCAGTACTTC.

This clonotype has a handful of counts. This chain links TRBV20-1 with TRBJ2-5, with a tentative D call TRBD1 (6 bases). This CDR3 comprises 14 residues. V shed 5 bases and J shed 5 bases, with 18 bases lying between them. Germline V gene lookup returns CDR1 DFQATT and CDR2 SNEGSKA (reference sequence). The CDR3 bases are TGCAGTGCTCGAAGACAGGCTACTGTGGAGACCCAGTACTTC. It is translated as CSARRQATVETQYF.

This clonotype showed up many times. V and J are TRBV9 and TRBJ1-5, with D possibly matching TRBD1 (5 bases). Between the trimmed V and J ends, which lost 0 bases and 5 bases, there was a span of 9 bases. CDR1 and CDR2 (germline): SGDLS, YYNGEE. This CDR3 has 14 amino acids. This chain's CDR3 is CASSVGQSYQPQHF. In DNA form, the CDR3 reads TGTGCCAGCAGCGTAGGACAGAGCTATCAGCCCCAGCATTTT.

This clonotype was counted ten times or more. The chain is built from TRBV6-6 and TRBJ2-3, with TRBD2 matching over 9 bases. CDR1 and CDR2 (germline): MNHNY, SVGAGI (reference sequence). The CDR3 contains 19 residues. The trim removed 0 bases at V and 2 bases at J, leaving 12 bases unmatched. CDR3 residues: CASSYSASGTLGATDTQYF. CDR3 DNA: TGTGCCAGCAGTTACTCGGCTAGCGGGACCCTAGGGGCCACAGATACGCAGTATTTT.

The gene calls are TRBV12-3 or TRBV12-4 and TRBJ1-3; D gene uncertain. V was clipped by 4 bases and J by 0 bases, with 19 bases between them. CDR3 length: 18 amino acids. The CDR3 bases are TGTGCCAGCAGTTATCATCCTCCGTTGATACCCTCTGGAAACACCATATATTTT. Its protein is CASSYHPPLIPSGNTIYF.

This clonotype was seen just once. The V and J genes are TRBV10-3 and TRBJ2-1; TRBD1 or TRBD2 may be the D gene (5 bases each). CDR1 and CDR2 from the germline V gene are ENHRY and SYGVKD. This CDR3 has 16 amino acids. V was shortened by 0 bases and J by 3 bases, with 12 bases between the two germline ends. This CDR3 reads CAISESEGLHYNEQFF. In nucleotides, the CDR3 is TGTGCCATCAGTGAGTCAGAGGGGCTCCACTACAATGAGCAGTTCTTC.

This clonotype was counted between two and nine times. V is TRBV6-2 or TRBV6-3 and J is TRBJ1-1; TRBD1 is a possible D gene (5 bases). Per the germline V gene, CDR1 is MNHEY and CDR2 is SVGEGT. Between the trimmed V and J ends, which lost 0 bases and 0 bases, there was a span of 26 bases. This CDR3 has 21 residues. In DNA form, the CDR3 reads TGTGCCAGCAGTTACTCGTCTTCTTATGGGGGGGTCATCAGCTTGAACACTGAAGCTTTCTTT. Translation: CASSYSSSYGGVISLNTEAFF.

This clonotype has ten or more counts. The chain couples TRBV4-3 to TRBJ2-7, with 9 bases lining up with TRBD1. The CDR3 is 15 amino acids. With V trimmed by 4 bases and J by 3 bases, 7 bases remained unmatched. Germline V gene lookup returns CDR1 LGHNA and CDR2 YSLEER. Here the CDR3 reads CASSLGTGSVYEQYF. For the CDR3, the DNA is TGCGCCAGCAGCCTCGGGACAGGGAGCGTCTACGAGCAGTACTTC.

DNA of the CDR3: TGTGCCAGTAGCCCTTCGGGTGTCAATCAGCCCCAGCATTTT. Protein sequence: CASSPSGVNQPQHF. The genes are TRBV19 and TRBJ1-5, with D uncertain. The CDR3 extends over 14 amino acids. Germline V lookup: CDR1 LNHDA, CDR2 SQIVND (reference sequence). V lost 6 bases and J 3 bases, leaving 12 bases between the germline ends.